The next 14 T cell receptor beta chains were all read from a single sample in a study of blood T cell repertoires in COVID-19. Repertoires were generated with immunoSEQ multiplex PCR, while TCRdb's copy carries only in-frame clones and drops some. The sample consists of about 240,000 clones, over 75% of them appearing once. The sequenced material came from peripheral blood. The receptors were gathered from a man in his forties or fifties with COVID-19, enrolled during active disease.

The CDR3 DNA reads TGTGCCAGCAGCCCCCGGCGGAGCAATGAGCAGTTCTTC. It encodes CASSPRRSNEQFF. V usage is TRBV9 and J usage is TRBJ2-1; no firm D call. The germline gives CDR1 SGDLS, CDR2 YYNGEE. CDR3 length: 13 amino acids. Trimming took off 4 bases at V and 6 bases at J, with 11 bases between the two ends.

The rearrangement uses TRBV11-2 and TRBJ2-5; D is perhaps TRBD2 (6 bases). Per the germline V gene, CDR1 is SGHAT and CDR2 is FQNNGV. The germline V and J ends were trimmed by 2 bases and 5 bases, with 15 bases remaining between them. The CDR3 contains 15 residues. The CDR3 region has the DNA TGTGCCAGCAGCTTACTTCGAAGTGGAGGGGAGACCCAGTACTTC. Translating gives CASSLLRSGGETQYF.

Only one count was recorded for this clone. The chain uses TRBV10-2 and TRBJ2-1, with D perhaps TRBD2 (6 bases). The V end lost 8 bases, the J end lost 2 bases, and 13 bases lay between the germline ends. The V gene's germline CDR1 is WSHSY and CDR2 SAAADI. The CDR3 is 14 residues long. CDR3 bases: TGCGCCAGCGGTCCCCGGGGGACCTACAATGAGCAGTTCTTC. This codes for CASGPRGTYNEQFF.

This clone appeared a few times. The gene calls are TRBV9 and TRBJ2-3, with 9 bases identical to TRBD2. With 0 bases clipped from V and 4 bases from J, the junction kept 6 bases outside the gene matches. The germline V gene encodes CDR1 SGDLS and CDR2 YYNGEE. This CDR3 spans 16 amino acids. The CDR3 region is CASSVGLAVVADTQYF. In DNA, the CDR3 is TGTGCCAGCAGCGTAGGACTAGCGGTTGTCGCAGATACGCAGTATTTT.

The rearrangement joins TRBV6-5 to TRBJ2-5, with D possibly TRBD2 on 5 matching bases. CDR1 is MNHEY and CDR2 is SVGAGI in the germline V gene. This CDR3 comprises 13 residues. The ends were cut back, 6 bases at V and 1 base at J, with 9 bases in the middle. CDR3 in amino acids: CASRLDFQETQYF. In DNA, the CDR3 is TGTGCCAGCAGGCTGGACTTCCAAGAGACCCAGTACTTC.

The chain uses TRBV5-5 and TRBJ2-2; 8 positions agree with TRBD1. This CDR3 contains 18 residues. V gave up 3 bases and J gave up 4 bases; unmatched junction bases: 14. Germline assignment: CDR1 SGHKS and CDR2 YYEKEE (reference sequence). CDR3 in amino acids: CASSSRRAGGGSTGELFF. Here the CDR3 DNA reads TGTGCCAGCAGCTCCCGGCGGGCAGGGGGCGGAAGCACCGGGGAGCTGTTTTTT.

In this sample, this clone turned up once. The chain combines TRBV7-2 with TRBJ1-1; 9 bases fit TRBD1. After removal of 4 bases from V and 0 bases from J, the junction contained 0 bases not matched to a gene. This CDR3 comprises 14 residues. The germline V gene encodes CDR1 SGHTA and CDR2 FQGNSA. The CDR3 loop is CASSYRGLNTEAFF. CDR3 in DNA: TGTGCCAGCAGCTACAGGGGGCTGAACACTGAAGCTTTCTTT.

The J gene is TRBJ2-5, the V gene TRBV3-1 (or the pseudogene TRBV3-2), with D possibly being TRBD1 (6 bases). Germline V gene lookup returns CDR1 LGHDT and CDR2 YNNKEL (reference sequence). This CDR3 has 17 residues. V gave up 0 bases and J gave up 5 bases, with 19 bases separating them. In DNA, the CDR3 is TGTGCCAGCAGCCAAGATCGGGGCAGGGGATTGCAGGAGACCCAGTACTTC. Translating gives CASSQDRGRGLQETQYF.

The chain employs TRBV30 and TRBJ2-7; possible D gene TRBD1, 6 bases. The CDR3 spans 13 residues. Germline CDR1 and CDR2: GTSNPN and SVGIG (reference sequence). V was pared by 8 bases and J by 7 bases, with 21 bases between. The CDR3 DNA follows: TGTGCCGGCGAAGGGGGACGGAAGGGAGAGCAGTACTTC. Amino acid sequence: CAGEGGRKGEQYF. The entire variable domain, with the rest obtained from reference TRBV30 and TRBJ2-7, is as follows: SQTIHQWPATLVQPVGSPLSLECTVEGTSNPNLYWYRQAAGRGLQLLFYSVGIGQISSEVPQNLSASRPQDRQFILSSKKLLLSDSGFYLCAGEGGRKGEQYFGPGTRLTVT.

The CDR3 spells CATIGDRGPDSNQPQHF. CDR3 nucleotide sequence: TGTGCCACCATAGGGGACAGGGGGCCGGATAGCAATCAGCCCCAGCATTTT. The chain recombines TRBV25-1 with TRBJ1-5; 12 nucleotides agree with TRBD1. V trimming: 10 bases; J trimming: 0 bases; junction bases outside the gene matches: 10. CDR1 and CDR2 from the germline V gene are MGHDK and SYGVNS. The CDR3 is 17 amino acids.

The V gene is TRBV5-4, the J gene TRBJ2-5; TRBD2 aligns across 7 bases. The germline CDR1 and CDR2 sequences are SGHNT and YYREEE (reference sequence). This CDR3 has 17 amino acids. Trimming took 4 bases from V and 4 from J; bases not matched to a gene: 16. In nucleotides, the CDR3 is TGTGCCAGCAGCATCCACTCCGGGACTACCTACCTAGAGACCCAGTACTTC. Translated, it gives CASSIHSGTTYLETQYF.

The chain combines TRBV5-1 with TRBJ1-4, with 9 bases lining up with TRBD1. Germline CDR1 reads SGHRS; CDR2 reads YFSETQ. The ends lost 4 bases at V and 7 bases at J; junction bases unmatched: 8. This CDR3 contains 15 residues. This CDR3 is CASSGGTGRGEKLFF. The CDR3 bases are TGCGCCAGCAGCGGGGGGACAGGGAGGGGTGAAAAACTGTTTTTT.

The chain has TRBV6-6 and TRBJ1-5; D unresolved. The CDR3 is made up of 16 amino acids. V gave up 4 bases and J gave up 0 bases, with 13 bases separating them. Germline loops: CDR1 MNHNY, CDR2 SVGAGI (reference sequence). The CDR3 nucleotides read TGTGCCAGCAGTTTCCCGGGTTCTTATAGCAATCAGCCCCAGCATTTT. Amino acids: CASSFPGSYSNQPQHF.

V usage is TRBV15 and J usage is TRBJ2-7; 8 bases fit TRBD2. V shed 1 base, J shed 0 bases, and the junction held 2 bases outside the gene matches. Germline lookup yields CDR1 LNHNV and CDR2 YYDKDF (reference sequence). This CDR3 is 15 amino acids long. CDR3 DNA: TGTGCCACCAGCAGAGGGCGGGAGGCCTCCTACGAGCAGTACTTC. Amino acids: CATSRGREASYEQYF.